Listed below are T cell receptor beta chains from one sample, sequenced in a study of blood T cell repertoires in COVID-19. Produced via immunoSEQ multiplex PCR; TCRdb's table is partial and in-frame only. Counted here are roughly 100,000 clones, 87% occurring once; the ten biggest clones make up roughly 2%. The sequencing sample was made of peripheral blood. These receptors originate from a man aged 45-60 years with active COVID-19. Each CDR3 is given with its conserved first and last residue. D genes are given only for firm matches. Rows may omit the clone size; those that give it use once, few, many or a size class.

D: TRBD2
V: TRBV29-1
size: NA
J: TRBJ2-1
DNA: TGCAGCGGGGGGGCGGCTAGCGGGAGCACAGAGCAGTTCTTC
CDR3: CSGGAASGSTEQFF

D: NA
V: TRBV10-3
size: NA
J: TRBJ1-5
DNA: TGTGCCATCAGTGAGTCAGACAGCCAATATAATCAGCCCCAGCATTTT
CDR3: CAISESDSQYNQPQHF

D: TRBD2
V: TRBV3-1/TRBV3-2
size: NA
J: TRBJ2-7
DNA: TGTGCCAGCAGCCAAACTAGCGGGGCCCCCTTGGGCGAGCAGTACTTC
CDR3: CASSQTSGAPLGEQYF

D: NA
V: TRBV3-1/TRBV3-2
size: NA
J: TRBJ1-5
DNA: TGTGCCAGCAGCCAAGGCCCCGGACAGTCTTATAGCAATCAGCCCCAGCATTTT
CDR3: CASSQGPGQSYSNQPQHF

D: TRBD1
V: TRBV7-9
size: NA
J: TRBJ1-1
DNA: TGTGCCAGCAGCTCCCGACAGGGGGCGAACACTGAAGCTTTCTTT
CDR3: CASSSRQGANTEAFF

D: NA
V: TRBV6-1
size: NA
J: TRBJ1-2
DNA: TGTGCCAGCAGTGAAGCTACGGGGAGAAACTATGGCTACACCTTC
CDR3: CASSEATGRNYGYTF

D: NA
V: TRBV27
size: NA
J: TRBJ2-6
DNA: TGTGCCAGCGGGGGGTTTGGGGCCAACGTCCTGACTTTC
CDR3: CASGGFGANVLTF

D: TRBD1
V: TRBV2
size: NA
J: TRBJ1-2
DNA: TGTGCCAGCAAGACAGGGAACTATGGCTACACCTTC
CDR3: CASKTGNYGYTF

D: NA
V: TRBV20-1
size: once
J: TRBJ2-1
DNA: TGCAGTGCTAAGGACAGAGAGCAGTTCTTC
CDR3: CSAKDREQFF

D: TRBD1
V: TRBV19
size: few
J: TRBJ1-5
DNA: TGTGCCAGTAGTACCGGACAGGCCGGTTCGAGGCCCCAGCATTTT
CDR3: CASSTGQAGSRPQHF

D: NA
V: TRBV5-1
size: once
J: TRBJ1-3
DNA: TGCGCCAGCACCCGGGATGCATCGAGCTCTGGAAACACCATATATTTT
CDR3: CASTRDASSSGNTIYF

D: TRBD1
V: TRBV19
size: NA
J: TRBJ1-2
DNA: TGTGCCAGTAGTGGACCGACAGGGAACTATGGCTACACCTTC
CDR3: CASSGPTGNYGYTF

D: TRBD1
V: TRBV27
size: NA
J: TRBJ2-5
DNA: TGTGCCAGCAGGAGACAGGGGGCTATAAGGGTTTGGGATCAAGAGACCCAGTACTTC
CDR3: CASRRQGAIRVWDQETQYF

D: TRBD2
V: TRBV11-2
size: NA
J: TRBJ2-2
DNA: TGTGCCAGCAGCATGATGGTCGGGGGGACCGGGGAGCTGTTTTTT
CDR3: CASSMMVGGTGELFF

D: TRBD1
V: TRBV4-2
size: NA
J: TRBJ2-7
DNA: TGTGCCAGCAGCCCGATTCCGGGGACAGGGGTGTTCTACGAGCAGTACTTC
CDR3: CASSPIPGTGVFYEQYF

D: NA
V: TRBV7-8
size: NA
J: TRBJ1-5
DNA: TGTGCCAGCAGCTCGCAAACTAATCAGCCCCAGCATTTT
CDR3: CASSSQTNQPQHF

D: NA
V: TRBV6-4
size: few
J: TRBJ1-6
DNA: TGTGCCAGCAGTGACTCGGGCGCTTCACCCCTCCACTTT
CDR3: CASSDSGASPLHF

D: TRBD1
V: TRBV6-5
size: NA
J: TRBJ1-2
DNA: TGTGCCAGCACTCAGGGGGAGACAAATGGCTACACCTTC
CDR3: CASTQGETNGYTF

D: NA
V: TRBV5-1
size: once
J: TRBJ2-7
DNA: TGCGCCAGCAGCTTCACAGGGAGATCCTACGAGCAGTACTTC
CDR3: CASSFTGRSYEQYF

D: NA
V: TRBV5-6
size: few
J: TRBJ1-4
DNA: TGTGCCAGCAGCTTTACGGTTGGTGAAAAACTGTTTTTT
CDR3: CASSFTVGEKLFF

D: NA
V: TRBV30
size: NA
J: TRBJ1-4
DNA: TGTGCCTGGAGTGTAACAGCCCCTAATGAAAAACTGTTTTTT
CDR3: CAWSVTAPNEKLFF

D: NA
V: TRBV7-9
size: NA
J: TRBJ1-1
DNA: TGTGCCAGCAGCCCACCCTTCGGGGGTGCTGAAGCTTTCTTT
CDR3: CASSPPFGGAEAFF

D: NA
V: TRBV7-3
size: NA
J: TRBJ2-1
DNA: TGTGCCAGCAGCTTAACTACTTACAATGAGCAGTTCTTC
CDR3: CASSLTTYNEQFF

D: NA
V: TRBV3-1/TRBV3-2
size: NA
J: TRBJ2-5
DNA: TGTGCCAGCAGCCAAGGATTAGCAGGGGTCGGTGGGACCCAGTACTTC
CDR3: CASSQGLAGVGGTQYF

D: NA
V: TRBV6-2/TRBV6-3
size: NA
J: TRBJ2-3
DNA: TGTGCCAGCAGTTTCCGGGGAGCAGCAGATACGCAGTATTTT
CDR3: CASSFRGAADTQYF

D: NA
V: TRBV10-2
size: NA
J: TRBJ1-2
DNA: TGCGCCAGCAGTGATTTGGCATCAGGGGCGATTGTCTATGGCTACACCTTC
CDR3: CASSDLASGAIVYGYTF

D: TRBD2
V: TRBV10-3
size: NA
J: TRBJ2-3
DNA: TGTGCCATCAGAAGGGGACTAGACACAGATACGCAGTATTTT
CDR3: CAIRRGLDTDTQYF

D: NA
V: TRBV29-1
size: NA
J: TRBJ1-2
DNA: TGCAGCGTTACACAGGGAAGCTATGGCTACACCTTC
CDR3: CSVTQGSYGYTF

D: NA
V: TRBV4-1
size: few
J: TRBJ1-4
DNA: TGCGCCAGCAGCCAGACAGCAACTAATGAAAAACTGTTTTTT
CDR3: CASSQTATNEKLFF

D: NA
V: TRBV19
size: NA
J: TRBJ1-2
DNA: TGTGCCAGTAGTATCGAGTATGGCTACACCTTC
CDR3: CASSIEYGYTF

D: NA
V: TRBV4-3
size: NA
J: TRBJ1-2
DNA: TGCGCCAGCAGCCAAGACCCCGGGGTTTACTATGGCTACACCTTC
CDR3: CASSQDPGVYYGYTF

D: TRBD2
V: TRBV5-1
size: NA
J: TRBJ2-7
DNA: TGCGCCAGCAGCTTGGTCCCAGGGGGACTAGCGGGGTACGAGCAGTACTTC
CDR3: CASSLVPGGLAGYEQYF

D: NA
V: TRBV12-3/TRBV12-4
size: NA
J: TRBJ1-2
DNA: TGTGCCAGCAGTTTAGGCAGGGTGGATGGCTACACCTTC
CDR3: CASSLGRVDGYTF

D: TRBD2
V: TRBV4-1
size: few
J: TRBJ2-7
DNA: TGCGCCAGCAGCCAAGATGTGGTTAGCGGGGGCGCCCATCCCTACGAGCAGTACTTC
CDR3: CASSQDVVSGGAHPYEQYF

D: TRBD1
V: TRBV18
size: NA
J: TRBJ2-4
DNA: TGTGCCAGCTCGGAACGGACAGGGGGCAACATTCAGTACTTC
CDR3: CASSERTGGNIQYF

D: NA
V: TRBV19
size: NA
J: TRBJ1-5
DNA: TGTGCCAGTAGTGCATCGGGCAATCAGCCCCAGCATTTT
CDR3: CASSASGNQPQHF

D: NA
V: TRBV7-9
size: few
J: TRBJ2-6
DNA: TGTGCCAGCACCTACAGGGGGGGCTCTGGGGCCAACGTCCTGACTTTC
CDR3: CASTYRGGSGANVLTF